This TCR beta chain was found in a study of chemoradiotherapy in HPV16-positive cancers. Study conclusions and caveats: HPV-responsive T-cell expansion during chemoradiotherapy was linked to improved recurrence-free survival in HPV16-positive patients. Non-HPV-specific T cells did not expand in tumors during treatment, whereas candidate HPV-specific clones and E7-related motifs did.

The CDR3 covers 14 residues. Per germline, CDR1 MGHRA and CDR2 YSYEKL. The V end was cut by 1 base, the J end by 2 bases, with 8 bases between. Remarks on this clone: Its antigen is as yet unknown.

Assay: immunoSEQ multiplex PCR; the TCRdb copy retains only in-frame clones and omits some. The data show about 15,000 clones, around 70% seen once. Repeated repertoire sampling spanned the course of chemoradiotherapy. Material: tumor tissue, obtained from a patient who underwent chemoradiotherapy. This sequence was found in a human donor with HPV-associated anogenital cancer. The chain employs TRBV4-1 and TRBJ1-2; perhaps TRBD1 as D (5 bases). In DNA form, the CDR3 reads TGCGCCAGCAGCCAAGTGGGGGGAAACTATGGCTACACCTTC. Amino acids: CASSQVGGNYGYTF.